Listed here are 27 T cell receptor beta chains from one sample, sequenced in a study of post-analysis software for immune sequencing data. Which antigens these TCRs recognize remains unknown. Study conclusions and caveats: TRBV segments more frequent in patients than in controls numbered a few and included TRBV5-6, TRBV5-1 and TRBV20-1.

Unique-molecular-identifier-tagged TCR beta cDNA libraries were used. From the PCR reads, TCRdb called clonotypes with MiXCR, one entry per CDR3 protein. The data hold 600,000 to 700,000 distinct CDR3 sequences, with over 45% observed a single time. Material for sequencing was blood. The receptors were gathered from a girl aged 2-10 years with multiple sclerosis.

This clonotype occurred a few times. DNA for the CDR3: TGTGCGGGGGTCGGAGATACGCAGTATTTT. Protein product: CAGVGDTQYF. The chain employs TRBV9 and TRBJ2-3; D possibly uses TRBD1 or TRBD2 (5 bases each). CDR1 and CDR2 (germline): SGDLS, YYNGEE. This CDR3 comprises 10 residues.

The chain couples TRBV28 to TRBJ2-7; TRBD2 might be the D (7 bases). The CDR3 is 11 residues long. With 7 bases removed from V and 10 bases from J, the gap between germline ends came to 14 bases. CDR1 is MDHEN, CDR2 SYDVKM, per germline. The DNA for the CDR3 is TGTGCCAGCACCTCGGGGGGCGGCCAGTACTTC. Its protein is CASTSGGGQYF.

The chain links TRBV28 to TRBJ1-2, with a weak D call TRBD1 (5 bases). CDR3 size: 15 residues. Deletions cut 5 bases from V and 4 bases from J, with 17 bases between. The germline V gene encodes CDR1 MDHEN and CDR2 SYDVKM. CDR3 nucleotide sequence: TGTGCCAGCAGTCTTCACAGCTCGGGACGCTATGGCTACACCTTC. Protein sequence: CASSLHSSGRYGYTF.

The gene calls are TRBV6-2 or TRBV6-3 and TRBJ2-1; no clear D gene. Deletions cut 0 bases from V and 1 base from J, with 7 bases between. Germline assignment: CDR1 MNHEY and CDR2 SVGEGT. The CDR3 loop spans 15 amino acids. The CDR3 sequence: CASSYSPASYNEQFF. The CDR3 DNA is TGTGCCAGCAGTTACTCGCCAGCGTCCTACAATGAGCAGTTCTTC.

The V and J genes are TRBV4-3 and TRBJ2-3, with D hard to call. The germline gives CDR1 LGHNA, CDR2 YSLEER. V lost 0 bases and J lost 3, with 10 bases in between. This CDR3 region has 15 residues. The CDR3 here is CASSQDLTETDTQYF. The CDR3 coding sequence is TGCGCCAGCAGCCAAGATCTTACAGAAACAGATACGCAGTATTTT.

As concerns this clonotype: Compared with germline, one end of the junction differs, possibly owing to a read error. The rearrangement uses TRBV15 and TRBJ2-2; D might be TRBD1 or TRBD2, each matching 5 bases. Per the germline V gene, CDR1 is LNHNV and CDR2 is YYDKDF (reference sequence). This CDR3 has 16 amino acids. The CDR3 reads CATSRLTGGNTGERFF. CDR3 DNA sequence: TGTGCCACCAGCAGATTAACAGGTGGAAACACCGGGGAGCGGTTTTTT.

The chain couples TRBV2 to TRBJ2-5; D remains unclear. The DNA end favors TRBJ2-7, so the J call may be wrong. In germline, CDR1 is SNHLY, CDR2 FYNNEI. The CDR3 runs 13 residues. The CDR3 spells CASRAEAHREQYF. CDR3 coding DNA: TGTGCCAGCAGGGCCGAGGCGCATCGCGAGCAGTACTTC.

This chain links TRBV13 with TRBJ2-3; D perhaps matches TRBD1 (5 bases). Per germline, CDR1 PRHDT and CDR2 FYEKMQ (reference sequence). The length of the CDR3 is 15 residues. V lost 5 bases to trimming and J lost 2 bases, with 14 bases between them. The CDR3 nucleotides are TGTGCCAGCAGCAAAGGGGTCGGATCCACAGATACGCAGTATTTT. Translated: CASSKGVGSTDTQYF.

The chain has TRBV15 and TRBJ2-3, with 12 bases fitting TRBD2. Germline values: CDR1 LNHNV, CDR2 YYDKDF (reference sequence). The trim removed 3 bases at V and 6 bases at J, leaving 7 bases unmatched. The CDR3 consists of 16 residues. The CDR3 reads CATSSLTSGSVDTQYF. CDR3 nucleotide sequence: TGTGCCACCAGCAGTTTGACTAGCGGGAGCGTCGATACGCAGTATTTT.

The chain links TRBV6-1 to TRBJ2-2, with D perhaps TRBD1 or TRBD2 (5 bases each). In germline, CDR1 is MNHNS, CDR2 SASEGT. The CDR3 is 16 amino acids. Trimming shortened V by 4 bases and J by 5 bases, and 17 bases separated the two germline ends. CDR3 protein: CASSGRDPRRTGELFF. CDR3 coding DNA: TGTGCCAGCAGTGGTAGGGACCCACGTAGGACCGGGGAGCTGTTTTTT.

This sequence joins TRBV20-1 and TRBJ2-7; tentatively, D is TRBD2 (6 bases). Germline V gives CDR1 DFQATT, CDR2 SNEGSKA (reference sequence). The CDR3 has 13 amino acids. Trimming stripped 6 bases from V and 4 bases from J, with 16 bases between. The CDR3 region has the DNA TGCAGTGCCACGGGAGAATGGCGTTACGAGCAGTACTTC. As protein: CSATGEWRYEQYF.

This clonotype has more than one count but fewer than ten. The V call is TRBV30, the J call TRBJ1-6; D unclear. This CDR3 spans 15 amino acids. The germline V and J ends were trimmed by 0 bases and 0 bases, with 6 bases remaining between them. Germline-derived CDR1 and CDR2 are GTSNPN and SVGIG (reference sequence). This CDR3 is CAWSVFSSYNSPLHF. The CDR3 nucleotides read TGTGCCTGGAGTGTATTTAGCTCCTATAATTCACCCCTCCACTTT.

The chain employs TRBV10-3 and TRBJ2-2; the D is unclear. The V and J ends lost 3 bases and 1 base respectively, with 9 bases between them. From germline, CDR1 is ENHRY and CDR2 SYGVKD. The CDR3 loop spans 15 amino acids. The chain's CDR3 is CAISDRNQNTGELFF. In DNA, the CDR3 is TGTGCCATCAGTGACAGAAACCAGAACACCGGGGAGCTGTTTTTT.

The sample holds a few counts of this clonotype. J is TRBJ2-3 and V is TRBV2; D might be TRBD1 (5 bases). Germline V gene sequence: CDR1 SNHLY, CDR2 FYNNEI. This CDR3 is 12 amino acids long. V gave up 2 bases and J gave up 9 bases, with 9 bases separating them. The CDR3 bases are TGTGCCAGCAGTGAAACAGGCTTAACGCAGTATTTT. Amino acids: CASSETGLTQYF.

The CDR3 DNA is TGTGCCAGCAGTTACTCTCCTTGGCTCCAAGAGACCCAGTACTTC. Amino acids: CASSYSPWLQETQYF. V is TRBV6-2 or TRBV6-3 and J is TRBJ2-5; the D is unclear. The V and J ends lost 0 bases and 1 base respectively, with 9 bases between them. The CDR3 sequence is 15 residues long. Germline V gene data show CDR1 as MNHEY and CDR2 as SVGEGT.

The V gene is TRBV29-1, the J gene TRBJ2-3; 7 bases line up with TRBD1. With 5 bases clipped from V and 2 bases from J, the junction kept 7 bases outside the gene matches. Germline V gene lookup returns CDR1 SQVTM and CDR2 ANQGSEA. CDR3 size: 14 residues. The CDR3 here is CSVRGTVITDTQYF. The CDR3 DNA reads TGCAGCGTTCGTGGGACAGTGATCACAGATACGCAGTATTTT.

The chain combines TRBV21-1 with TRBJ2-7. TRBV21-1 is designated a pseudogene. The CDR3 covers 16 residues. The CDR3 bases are TGTGCCAGCAGCAAAGAAGTCTACCGAACGGGCTACGAGCAGTACTTC. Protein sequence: CASSKEVYRTGYEQYF.

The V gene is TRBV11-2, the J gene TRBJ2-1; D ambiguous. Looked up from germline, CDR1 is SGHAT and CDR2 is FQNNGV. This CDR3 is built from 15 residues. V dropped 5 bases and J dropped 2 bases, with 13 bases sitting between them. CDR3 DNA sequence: TGTGCCAGCAGCCCAATCGAGTGGGCCTACAATGAGCAGTTCTTC. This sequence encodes CASSPIEWAYNEQFF.

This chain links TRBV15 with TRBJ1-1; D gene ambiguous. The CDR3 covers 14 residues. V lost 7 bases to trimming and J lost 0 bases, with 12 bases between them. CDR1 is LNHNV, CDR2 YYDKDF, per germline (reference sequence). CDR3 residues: CATKPGAMNTEAFF. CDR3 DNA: TGTGCCACCAAACCGGGAGCCATGAACACTGAAGCTTTCTTT.

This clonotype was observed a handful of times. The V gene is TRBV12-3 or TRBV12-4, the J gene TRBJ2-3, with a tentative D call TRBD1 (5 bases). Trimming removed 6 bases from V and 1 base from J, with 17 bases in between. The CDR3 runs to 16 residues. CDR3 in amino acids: CASRAVGVVGTDTQYF. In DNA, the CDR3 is TGTGCCAGCAGGGCCGTAGGGGTCGTAGGCACAGATACGCAGTATTTT.

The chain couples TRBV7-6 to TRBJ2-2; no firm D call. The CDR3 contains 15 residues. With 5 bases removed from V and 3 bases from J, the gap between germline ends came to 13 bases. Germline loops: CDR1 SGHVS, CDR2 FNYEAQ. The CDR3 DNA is TGTGCCAGCAGCCCCTTTGACACCTACACCGGGGAGCTGTTTTTT. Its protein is CASSPFDTYTGELFF.

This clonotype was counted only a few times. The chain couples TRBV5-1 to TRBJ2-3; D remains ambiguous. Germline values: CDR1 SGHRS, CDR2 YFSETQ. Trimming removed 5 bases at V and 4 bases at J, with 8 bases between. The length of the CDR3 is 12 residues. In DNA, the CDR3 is TGCGCCAGCAGACGTGGGGCAGATACGCAGTATTTT. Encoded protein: CASRRGADTQYF.

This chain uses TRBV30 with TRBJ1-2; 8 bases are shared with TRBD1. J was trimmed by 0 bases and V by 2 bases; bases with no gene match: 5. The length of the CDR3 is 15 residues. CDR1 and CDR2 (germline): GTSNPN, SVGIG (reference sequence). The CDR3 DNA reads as TGTGCCTGGAGTCAAGACAGGGGATCTAACTATGGCTACACCTTC. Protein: CAWSQDRGSNYGYTF.

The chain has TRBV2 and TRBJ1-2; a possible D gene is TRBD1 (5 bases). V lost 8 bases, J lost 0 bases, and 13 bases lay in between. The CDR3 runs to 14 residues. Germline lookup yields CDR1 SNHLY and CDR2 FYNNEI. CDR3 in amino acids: CASGTESSNYGYTF. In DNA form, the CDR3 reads TGTGCCAGCGGGACGGAGAGCTCTAACTATGGCTACACCTTC.

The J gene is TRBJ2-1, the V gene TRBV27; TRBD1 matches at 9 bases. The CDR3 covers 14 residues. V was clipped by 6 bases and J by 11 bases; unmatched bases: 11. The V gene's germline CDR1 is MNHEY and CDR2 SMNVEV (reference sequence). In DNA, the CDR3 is TGTGCCAGCAGCCCCCGGGGACAGGGACGAAAGCAGTTCTTC. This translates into CASSPRGQGRKQFF.

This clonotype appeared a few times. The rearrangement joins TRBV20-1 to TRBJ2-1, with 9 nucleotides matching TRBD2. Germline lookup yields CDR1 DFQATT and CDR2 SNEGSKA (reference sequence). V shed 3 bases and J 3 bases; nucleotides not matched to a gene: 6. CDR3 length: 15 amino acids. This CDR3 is CSARSTSGGYNEQFF. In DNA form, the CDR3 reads TGCAGTGCTAGGTCGACTAGCGGAGGCTACAATGAGCAGTTCTTC.

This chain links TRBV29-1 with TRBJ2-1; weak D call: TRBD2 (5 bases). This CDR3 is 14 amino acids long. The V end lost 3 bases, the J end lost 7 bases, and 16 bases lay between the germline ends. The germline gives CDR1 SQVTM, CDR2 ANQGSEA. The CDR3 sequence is CSVERWAGDNEQFF. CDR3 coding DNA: TGCAGCGTTGAGAGGTGGGCGGGCGATAATGAGCAGTTCTTC.